This paragraph reports one T cell receptor (beta chain). Germline CDR1 reads GTSNPN; CDR2 reads SVGIG (reference sequence). V lost 1 base, J lost 7 bases, and 4 bases stayed unmatched. The CDR3 sequence is 13 residues long. This sample was taken from a study of T-cell memory formation after mild COVID-19. TCRdb used MiXCR to reprocess the 5' RACE reads, holding one entry per CDR3 protein. The repertoire holds tens of thousands of distinct CDR3 sequences, with around 12% as singletons. Input material: PBMCs or a T cell subset sorted from them (not recorded which). This chain joins TRBV30 and TRBJ1-5; 7 bases align to TRBD1. The origin of this receptor is a man aged 18 to 35 who had mild COVID-19 (a few samples of this study predate the infection). Cell type and time point are not known. The CDR3 nucleotides are TGTGCCTGGAGTGGGCAGGGGGAACAGCCCCAGCATTTT. Its protein is CAWSGQGEQPQHF.